A selection of T cell receptor beta chains follows, all from one sample in a study of T cell changes during pregnancy in multiple sclerosis. Data came from immunoSEQ multiplex PCR; TCRdb stores just in-frame clones and leaves some out. Of about 70,000 clones listed, around nine tenths are singletons. The sample in question was peripheral blood, obtained in the second trimester of pregnancy. Every receptor here comes from a female donor in good health, enrolled as a control in a pregnancy study. Each CDR3 is given with its conserved first and last residue. The order of the fields is clone size, V gene, D gene, J gene, CDR3 protein, CDR3 DNA. D genes are given only for firm matches. The size field is filled for only some rows; it gives once, few, many or a size class.

clone size: NA; V gene: TRBV7-8; D gene: NA; J gene: TRBJ2-5; CDR3 protein: CASRWGREETQYF; CDR3 DNA: TGTGCCAGCAGGTGGGGCAGGGAAGAGACCCAGTACTTC
clone size: NA; V gene: TRBV10-2; D gene: NA; J gene: TRBJ1-1; CDR3 protein: CASSGQVNTEAFF; CDR3 DNA: TGCGCCAGCAGTGGGCAGGTTAACACTGAAGCTTTCTTT
clone size: NA; V gene: TRBV7-2; D gene: TRBD1; J gene: TRBJ1-5; CDR3 protein: CASSSTGGQPQHF; CDR3 DNA: TGTGCCAGCAGCTCCACAGGGGGCCAGCCCCAGCATTTT
clone size: NA; V gene: TRBV5-1; D gene: TRBD2; J gene: TRBJ2-5; CDR3 protein: CASSYEGTSEETQYF; CDR3 DNA: TGCGCCAGCAGTTACGAAGGGACTAGCGAAGAGACCCAGTACTTC
clone size: NA; V gene: TRBV10-3; D gene: TRBD1; J gene: TRBJ1-6; CDR3 protein: CAISGTGDGSPLHF; CDR3 DNA: TGTGCCATCAGTGGGACAGGGGACGGTTCACCCCTCCACTTT
clone size: once; V gene: TRBV7-2; D gene: TRBD2; J gene: TRBJ2-3; CDR3 protein: CASSIGTSGGGTQYF; CDR3 DNA: TGTGCCAGCAGCATTGGGACTAGCGGGGGAGGTACGCAGTATTTT
clone size: NA; V gene: TRBV10-3; D gene: NA; J gene: TRBJ2-7; CDR3 protein: CAISESRGLSSYEQYF; CDR3 DNA: TGTGCCATCAGTGAGTCCCGGGGGTTAAGCTCCTACGAGCAGTACTTC
clone size: NA; V gene: TRBV2; D gene: NA; J gene: TRBJ2-1; CDR3 protein: CASSHRTSYNEQFF; CDR3 DNA: TGTGCCAGCAGTCACCGGACAAGCTACAATGAGCAGTTCTTC
clone size: NA; V gene: TRBV10-3; D gene: NA; J gene: TRBJ1-5; CDR3 protein: CAISEEYRQPQHF; CDR3 DNA: TGTGCCATCAGTGAAGAGTATCGTCAGCCCCAGCATTTT
clone size: once; V gene: TRBV9; D gene: NA; J gene: TRBJ1-1; CDR3 protein: CASSWGGETEAFF; CDR3 DNA: TGTGCCAGCAGCTGGGGGGGCGAGACTGAAGCTTTCTTT
clone size: once; V gene: TRBV27; D gene: TRBD2; J gene: TRBJ2-3; CDR3 protein: CASSSLAGGEYYTQYF; CDR3 DNA: TGTGCCAGCAGTTCGCTAGCGGGGGGGGAATATTATACGCAGTATTTT
clone size: NA; V gene: TRBV14; D gene: NA; J gene: TRBJ2-3; CDR3 protein: CASSHLWRGDTQYF; CDR3 DNA: TGTGCCAGCAGCCACCTATGGAGGGGAGATACGCAGTATTTT
clone size: NA; V gene: TRBV4-1; D gene: TRBD1; J gene: TRBJ1-6; CDR3 protein: CASSQAGQGHYNSPLHF; CDR3 DNA: TGCGCCAGCAGCCAGGCCGGACAGGGCCACTATAATTCACCCCTCCACTTT
clone size: NA; V gene: TRBV7-9; D gene: NA; J gene: TRBJ1-1; CDR3 protein: CASSPPAGRTEAFF; CDR3 DNA: TGTGCCAGCAGCCCCCCGGCGGGGAGGACTGAAGCTTTCTTT
clone size: NA; V gene: TRBV6-1; D gene: TRBD2; J gene: TRBJ2-3; CDR3 protein: CASREAGGVDTQYF; CDR3 DNA: TGTGCCAGCAGGGAAGCGGGGGGTGTGGATACGCAGTATTTT
clone size: NA; V gene: TRBV6-1; D gene: TRBD2; J gene: TRBJ2-1; CDR3 protein: CASSEQRGRNEQFF; CDR3 DNA: TGTGCCAGCAGTGAACAGCGGGGGCGGAATGAGCAGTTCTTC